This TCR beta chain was found in a study of blood T cell repertoires in COVID-19. The wider study: PBMCs, B-cell-depleted T cells, or T cells provided the cDNA or gDNA that made up the material.

Trimming took off 5 bases at V and 5 bases at J, with 19 bases between the two ends. The CDR3 sequence is 15 residues long. Germline CDR1 and CDR2: SEHNR and FQNEAQ (reference sequence). In the source study's methods: By means of reference gene primer amplification, nucleated cell counts were estimated. Libraries were prepared by immunoSEQ multiplex PCR; TCRdb keeps only in-frame clonotypes and omits some of them. V, J and clone size derive from that table, while D and trimming were established from the DNA sequence. Among around 150,000 clones listed, 84% were seen once. Material: peripheral blood. The V gene is TRBV7-9, the J gene TRBJ2-7; D ambiguous. The TCR sequence derives from a man aged 70-80 years with acute or convalescent COVID-19. CDR3 DNA sequence: TGTGCCAGCAGCCCCGGGTCCGGTCCTGACCACGAGCAGTACTTC. Translated, it gives CASSPGSGPDHEQYF.